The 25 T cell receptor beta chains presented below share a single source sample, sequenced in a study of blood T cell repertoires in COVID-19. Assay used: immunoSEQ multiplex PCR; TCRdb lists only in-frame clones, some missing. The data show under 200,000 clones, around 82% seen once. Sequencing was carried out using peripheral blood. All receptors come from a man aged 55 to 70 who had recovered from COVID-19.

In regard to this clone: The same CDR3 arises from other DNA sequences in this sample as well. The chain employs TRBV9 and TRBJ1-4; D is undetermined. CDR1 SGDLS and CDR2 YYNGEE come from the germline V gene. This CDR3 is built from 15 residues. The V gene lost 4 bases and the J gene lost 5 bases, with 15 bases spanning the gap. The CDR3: CASSPRTGINEKLFF. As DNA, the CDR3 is TGTGCCAGCAGCCCCCGGACGGGAATAAATGAAAAACTGTTTTTT.

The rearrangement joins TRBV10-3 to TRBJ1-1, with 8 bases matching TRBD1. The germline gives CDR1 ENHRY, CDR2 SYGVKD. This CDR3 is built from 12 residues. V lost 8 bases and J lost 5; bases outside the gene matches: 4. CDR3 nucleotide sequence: TGTGCCATCGGACAGGGTGAGACTGAAGCTTTCTTT. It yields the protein CAIGQGETEAFF.

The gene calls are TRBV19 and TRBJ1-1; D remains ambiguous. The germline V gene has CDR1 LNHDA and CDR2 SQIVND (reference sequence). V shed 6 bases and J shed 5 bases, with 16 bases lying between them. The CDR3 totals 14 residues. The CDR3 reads CASSLNTRGTEAFF. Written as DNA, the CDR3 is TGTGCCAGTAGCCTGAATACTCGAGGAACTGAAGCTTTCTTT.

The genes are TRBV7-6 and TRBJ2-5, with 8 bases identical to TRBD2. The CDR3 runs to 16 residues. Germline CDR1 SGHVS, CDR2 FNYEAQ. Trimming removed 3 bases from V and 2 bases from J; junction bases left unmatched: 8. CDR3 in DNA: TGTGCCAGCAGCTTCAGACGGAGCGGGGGTCAAGAGACCCAGTACTTC. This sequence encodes CASSFRRSGGQETQYF.

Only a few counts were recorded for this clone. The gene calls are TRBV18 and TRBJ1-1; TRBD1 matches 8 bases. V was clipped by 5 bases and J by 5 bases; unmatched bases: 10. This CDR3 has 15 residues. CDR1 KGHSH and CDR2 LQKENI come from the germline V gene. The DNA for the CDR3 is TGTGCCAGCTCATCCGGACAGGGCGACGTGACTGAAGCTTTCTTT. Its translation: CASSSGQGDVTEAFF.

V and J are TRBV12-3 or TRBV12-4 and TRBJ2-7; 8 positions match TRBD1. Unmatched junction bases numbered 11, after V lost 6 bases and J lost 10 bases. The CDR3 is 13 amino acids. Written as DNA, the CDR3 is TGTGCCAGCAGCTCTGGACAGGGAGGAGGCCAGTACTTC. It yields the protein CASSSGQGGGQYF.

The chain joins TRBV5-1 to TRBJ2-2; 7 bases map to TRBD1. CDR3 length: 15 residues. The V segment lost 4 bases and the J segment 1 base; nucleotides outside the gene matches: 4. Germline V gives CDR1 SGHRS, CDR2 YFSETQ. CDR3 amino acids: CASSAGTVNTGELFF. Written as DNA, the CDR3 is TGCGCCAGCAGCGCCGGGACAGTGAACACCGGGGAGCTGTTTTTT.

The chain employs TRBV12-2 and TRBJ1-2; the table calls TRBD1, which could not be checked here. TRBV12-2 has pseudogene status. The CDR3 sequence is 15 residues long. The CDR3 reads CASRAGTGASYGYTF. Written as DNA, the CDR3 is TGTGCAAGTCGCGCGGGGACAGGCGCCAGCTATGGCTACACCTTC.

The DNA for the CDR3 is TGTGCCATCACCCCCGGGACGGGGGGGCTCAGGGAGCTGTTTTTT. Protein product: CAITPGTGGLRELFF. The rearrangement uses TRBV10-3 and TRBJ2-2; 8 bases match TRBD2. Losses at the gene ends were 7 bases for V and 9 bases for J; bases not matched to a gene: 13. Germline CDR1 is ENHRY and CDR2 is SYGVKD. The CDR3 is made up of 15 amino acids.

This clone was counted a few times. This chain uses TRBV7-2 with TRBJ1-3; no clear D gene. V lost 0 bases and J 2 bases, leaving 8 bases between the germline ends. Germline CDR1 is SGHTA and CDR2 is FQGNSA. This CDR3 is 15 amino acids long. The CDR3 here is CASSLAGFAGNTIYF. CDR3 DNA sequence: TGTGCCAGCAGCTTAGCCGGGTTCGCTGGAAACACCATATATTTT.

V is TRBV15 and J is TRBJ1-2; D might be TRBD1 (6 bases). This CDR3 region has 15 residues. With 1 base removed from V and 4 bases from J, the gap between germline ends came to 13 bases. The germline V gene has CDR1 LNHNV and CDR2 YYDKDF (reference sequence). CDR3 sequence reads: CATSRGGGGGYGYTF. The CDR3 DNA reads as TGTGCCACCAGCAGAGGCGGAGGGGGGGGCTATGGCTACACCTTC.

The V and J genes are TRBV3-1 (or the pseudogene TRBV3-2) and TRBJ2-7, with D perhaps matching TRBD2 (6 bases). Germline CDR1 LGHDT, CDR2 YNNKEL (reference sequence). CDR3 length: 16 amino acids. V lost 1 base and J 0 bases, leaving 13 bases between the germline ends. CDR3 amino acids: CASSQVAGPGSYEQYF. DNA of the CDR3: TGTGCCAGCAGCCAAGTGGCGGGGCCCGGCTCCTACGAGCAGTACTTC.

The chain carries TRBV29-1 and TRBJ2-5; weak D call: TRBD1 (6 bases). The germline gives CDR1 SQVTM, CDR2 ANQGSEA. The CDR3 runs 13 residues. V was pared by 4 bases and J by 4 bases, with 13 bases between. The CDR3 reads CSVAPGARETQYF. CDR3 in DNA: TGCAGCGTTGCCCCAGGGGCCAGAGAGACCCAGTACTTC.

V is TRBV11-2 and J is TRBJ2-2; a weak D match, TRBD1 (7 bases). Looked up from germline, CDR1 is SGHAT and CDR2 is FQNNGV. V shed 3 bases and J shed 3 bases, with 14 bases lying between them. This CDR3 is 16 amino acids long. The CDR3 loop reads CASSFRGVMDTGELFF. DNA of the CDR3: TGTGCCAGCAGCTTCAGGGGGGTTATGGACACCGGGGAGCTGTTTTTT.

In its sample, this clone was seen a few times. The CDR3 region is CASSLLGLTTDTQYF. The CDR3 DNA reads as TGCGCCAGCAGCTTGCTAGGCCTAACCACAGATACGCAGTATTTT. The chain employs TRBV5-1 and TRBJ2-3; D not resolved. CDR1 and CDR2 (germline): SGHRS, YFSETQ. The CDR3 is 15 amino acids. V shed 1 base and J shed 2 bases, with 11 bases lying between them. The full variable domain, rest sourced from reference TRBV5-1 and TRBJ2-3, is KAGVTQTPRYLIKTRGQQVTLSCSPISGHRSVSWYQQTPGQGLQFLFEYFSETQRNKGNFPGRFSGRQFSNSRSEMNVSTLELGDSALYLCASSLLGLTTDTQYFGPGTRLTVL.

The CDR3 is CATSETGTAGDQYF. In nucleotides, the CDR3 is TGTGCCACCAGTGAAACCGGGACCGCGGGGGACCAGTACTTC. The gene calls are TRBV24-1 and TRBJ2-5, with TRBD2 matching 7 bases. The CDR3 loop spans 14 amino acids. J was trimmed by 10 bases and V by 4 bases; bases with no gene match: 11. CDR1 KGHDR and CDR2 SFDVKD come from the germline V gene.

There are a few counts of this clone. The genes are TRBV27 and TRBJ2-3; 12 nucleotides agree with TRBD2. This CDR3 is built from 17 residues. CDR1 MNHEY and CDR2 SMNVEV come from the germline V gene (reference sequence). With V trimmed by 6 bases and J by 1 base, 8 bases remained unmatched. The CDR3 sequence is CASSVQTSGGRTDTQYF. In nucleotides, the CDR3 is TGTGCCAGCAGCGTCCAGACTAGCGGGGGCCGCACAGATACGCAGTATTTT.

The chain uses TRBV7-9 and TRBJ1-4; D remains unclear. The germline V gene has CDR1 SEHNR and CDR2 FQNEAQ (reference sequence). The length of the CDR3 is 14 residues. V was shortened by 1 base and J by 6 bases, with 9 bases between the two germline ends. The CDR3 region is CASSLGALDEKLFF. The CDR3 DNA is TGTGCCAGCAGCTTAGGGGCCCTGGATGAAAAACTGTTTTTT.

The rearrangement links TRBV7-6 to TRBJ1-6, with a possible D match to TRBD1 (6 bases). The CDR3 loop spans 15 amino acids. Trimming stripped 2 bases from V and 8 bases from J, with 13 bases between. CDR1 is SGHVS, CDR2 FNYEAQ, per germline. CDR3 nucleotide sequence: TGTGCCAGCAGCTTATATCAGGGGAGGGATTCACCCCTCCACTTT. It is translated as CASSLYQGRDSPLHF.

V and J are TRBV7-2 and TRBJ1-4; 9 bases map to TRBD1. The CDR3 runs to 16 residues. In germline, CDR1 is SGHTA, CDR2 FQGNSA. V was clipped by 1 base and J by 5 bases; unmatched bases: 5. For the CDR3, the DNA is TGTGCCAGCAGCTTAGTGGGGGGGACAGGGAATGAAAAACTGTTTTTT. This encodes CASSLVGGTGNEKLFF.

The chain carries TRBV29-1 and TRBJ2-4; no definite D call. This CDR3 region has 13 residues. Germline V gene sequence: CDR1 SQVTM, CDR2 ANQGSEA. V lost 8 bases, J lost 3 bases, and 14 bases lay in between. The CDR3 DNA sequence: TGCAGCACCTCGAACTTCAACAAAAACATTCAGTACTTC. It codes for CSTSNFNKNIQYF.

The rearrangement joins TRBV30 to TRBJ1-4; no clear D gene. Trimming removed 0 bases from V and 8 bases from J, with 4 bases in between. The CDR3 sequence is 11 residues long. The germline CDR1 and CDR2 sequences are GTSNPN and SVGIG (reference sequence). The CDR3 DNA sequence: TGTGCCTGGAGTGTTGGCGAAAAACTGTTTTTT. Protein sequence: CAWSVGEKLFF.

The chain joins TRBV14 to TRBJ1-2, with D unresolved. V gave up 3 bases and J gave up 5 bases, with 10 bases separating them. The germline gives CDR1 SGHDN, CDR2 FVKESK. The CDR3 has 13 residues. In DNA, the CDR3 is TGTGCCAGCAGCCACTTTTTGCGGTATGGCTACACCTTC. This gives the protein CASSHFLRYGYTF.

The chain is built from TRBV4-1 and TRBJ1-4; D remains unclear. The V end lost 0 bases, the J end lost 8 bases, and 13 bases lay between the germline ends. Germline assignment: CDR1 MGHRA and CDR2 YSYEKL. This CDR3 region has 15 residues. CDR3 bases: TGCGCCAGCAGCCAAGATCTTGATACAGTCGAAAAACTGTTTTTT. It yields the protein CASSQDLDTVEKLFF.

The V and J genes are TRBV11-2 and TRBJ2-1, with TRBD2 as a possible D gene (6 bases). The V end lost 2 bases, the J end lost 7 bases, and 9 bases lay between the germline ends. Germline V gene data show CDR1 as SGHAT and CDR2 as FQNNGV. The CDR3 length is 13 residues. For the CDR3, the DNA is TGTGCCAGCAGCTTACTAGGGAGGAATGAGCAGTTCTTC. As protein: CASSLLGRNEQFF.